The sequence of this TCR beta chain was determined in a study of regulatory T cells in long-lasting Graves disease. V was clipped by 4 bases and J by 5 bases; unmatched bases: 11. The CDR3 runs to 18 residues. The germline CDR1 and CDR2 sequences are MNHEY and SVGEGT. This clonotype was found many times. The antigen is not known. Study results and caveats: Favored usage of TRBV28, TRBJ1-2 and TRBJ2-5 was recorded in persistent disease.

Time point described: newly diagnosed GD, antithyroid drugs for less than 3 months. Generation of the TCR library employed RNA extracted from PBMCs. Combining iRepertoire HTBI primers with Arm-PCR of CDR3 regions, the authors built TCR beta libraries. TCRdb re-called the multiplex PCR reads with MiXCR, one entry per CDR3 protein. The sample carries under 300,000 distinct CDR3 sequences, roughly 21% recorded once. The V and J genes are TRBV6-2 or TRBV6-3 and TRBJ2-1, with TRBD2 matching 13 bases. Sample: peripheral blood mononuclear cells (PBMCs), taken at new diagnosis, from a patient treated with antithyroid drugs. This clonotype originated in a female donor with Graves disease. Here the CDR3 DNA reads TGTGCCAGCAGTTTCGGCTTTACTAGCGGGAGGGTGGACAATGAGCAGTTCTTC. Translated, it gives CASSFGFTSGRVDNEQFF.